This T cell receptor (beta chain) is from a study of early T cells in non-severe SARS-CoV-2 infection. Overall study context: The study sequenced bulk RNA from unsorted whole blood, with chains unpaired. Study-level points and caveats: Matching with VDJdb favored anti-spike CD8 responses (missing private and CD4 specificities).

Notes on this clonotype: Its antigen is still unknown. The junction departs from the called germline gene at one end, perhaps through a read error.

Individually, cDNA molecules had unique molecular identifiers attached to them. From the 5' RACE reads, TCRdb called clonotypes with MiXCR, one entry per CDR3 protein. The data hold around 48,000 distinct CDR3 sequences, with roughly an eighth observed a single time. This CDR3 contains 14 residues. CDR1 and CDR2 from the germline V gene are SNHLY and FYNNEI. This receptor was identified in an adult who was a healthcare worker with PCR-confirmed SARS-CoV-2 infection or an uninfected control (not recorded which). Material for sequencing was whole blood. V and J are TRBV2 and TRBJ2-2; D may correspond to TRBD1 or TRBD2 (5 bases each). CDR3 DNA: TGTGCCAGCAGGGGGACGGCGAACAGCGGGGAGCTGTTTTTT. Amino acids: CASRGTANSGELFF.